This passage covers 24 T cell receptor beta chains from one sample sequenced in a study of blood T cell repertoires in COVID-19. TCRdb keeps only in-frame clones here, not all; method: immunoSEQ multiplex PCR. The sample contains some 310,000 clones, around 87% of which appear only once. Sequenced sample: peripheral blood. These TCRs come from a woman aged 40 to 49 with COVID-19, enrolled during active disease.

This chain uses TRBV28 with TRBJ1-4; D perhaps matches TRBD1 (6 bases). Trimming pared 5 bases from V and 5 bases from J, leaving 12 bases between. The CDR3 is made up of 14 amino acids. Germline V gives CDR1 MDHEN, CDR2 SYDVKM. CDR3 nucleotide sequence: TGTGCCAGCAGTCTAGGACAGACCAATGAAAAACTGTTTTTT. Protein sequence: CASSLGQTNEKLFF.

This chain connects TRBV4-2 to TRBJ1-6; possible D gene TRBD1, 5 bases. The CDR3 runs 15 residues. The germline CDR1 and CDR2 sequences are LGHNA and YNFKEQ. The V end lost 0 bases, the J end lost 9 bases, and 12 bases lay between the germline ends. Here the CDR3 reads CASSQDGTGGSPLHF. CDR3 DNA: TGTGCCAGCAGCCAAGATGGGACCGGGGGTTCACCCCTCCACTTT.

The V and J genes are TRBV4-3 and TRBJ2-1, with TRBD2 identical over 14 bases. J lost 0 bases, V lost 0 bases, and 7 bases had no gene match. CDR1 is LGHNA and CDR2 is YSLEER in the germline V gene. The CDR3 is made up of 20 amino acids. The CDR3 bases are TGCGCCAGCAGCCAAGAGGGGACTAGCGGGAGTGGGAGCTCCTACAATGAGCAGTTCTTC. Amino acids: CASSQEGTSGSGSSYNEQFF.

The chain couples TRBV5-1 to TRBJ1-3; the D is unclear. The CDR3 covers 15 residues. Trimming pared 3 bases from V and 0 bases from J, leaving 10 bases between. CDR1 SGHRS and CDR2 YFSETQ come from the germline V gene. CDR3 region: CASSYNPGSGNTIYF. The CDR3 nucleotides read TGCGCCAGCAGCTACAACCCAGGCTCTGGAAACACCATATATTTT.

The chain is built from TRBV7-2 and TRBJ2-5; TRBD2 matches at 16 bases. V was pared by 6 bases and J by 4 bases, with 11 bases of the junction left unmatched. This CDR3 contains 18 residues. Germline V gene lookup returns CDR1 SGHTA and CDR2 FQGNSA. The CDR3 nucleotides read TGTGCCAGCAGATGGGGGGGACTAGCGGGAGGGCCAGGAGAGACCCAGTACTTC. Its translation: CASRWGGLAGGPGETQYF. Complete variable domain (other parts from reference TRBV7-2 and TRBJ2-5): GAGVSQSPSNKVTEKGKDVELRCDPISGHTALYWYRQSLGQGLEFLIYFQGNSAPDKSGLPSDRFSAERTGGSVSTLTIQRTQQEDSAVYLCASRWGGLAGGPGETQYFGPGTRLLVL.

The V call is TRBV9, the J call TRBJ2-7, with unresolved D. Germline V gene lookup returns CDR1 SGDLS and CDR2 YYNGEE. The CDR3 loop spans 14 amino acids. Trimming removed 2 bases from V and 1 base from J, with 10 bases in between. CDR3 nucleotides: TGTGCCAGCAGCGTTTGGCAGGATTCCTACGAGCAGTACTTC. Residues: CASSVWQDSYEQYF. The full variable domain, with the rest looked up from reference TRBV9 and TRBJ2-7, is DSGVTQTPKHLITATGQRVTLRCSPRSGDLSVYWYQQSLDQGLQFLIQYYNGEERAKGNILERFSAQQFPDLHSELNLSSLELGDSALYFCASSVWQDSYEQYFGPGTRLTVT.

V is TRBV7-3 and J is TRBJ2-5; 9 bases line up with TRBD2. The V gene's germline CDR1 is SGHTA and CDR2 FQGTGA. V gave up 6 bases and J gave up 1 base; unmatched junction bases: 3. The CDR3 spans 14 residues. CDR3 nucleotide sequence: TGTGCCAGCAGTTCAGCGGGGGGCCAAGAGACCCAGTACTTC. Its protein product is CASSSAGGQETQYF. The variable domain in full, with the rest retrieved from reference TRBV7-3 and TRBJ2-5, is GAGVSQTPSNKVTEKGKYVELRCDPISGHTALYWYRQSLGQGPEFLIYFQGTGAADDSGLPNDRFFAVRPEGSVSTLKIQRTERGDSAVYLCASSSAGGQETQYFGPGTRLLVL.

The CDR3 sequence is CASSYPGVALHF. The CDR3 DNA reads as TGTGCCAGCAGTTACCCCGGAGTTGCCCTCCACTTT. The rearrangement links TRBV6-2 or TRBV6-3 to TRBJ1-6; D is uncertain. The CDR3 consists of 12 residues. V lost 2 bases, J lost 14 bases, and 10 bases lay in between. CDR1 and CDR2 from the germline V gene are MNHEY and SVGEGT.

The V gene is TRBV6-5, the J gene TRBJ1-6, with D maybe TRBD1 (6 bases). The CDR3 runs to 14 residues. Trimming shortened V by 2 bases and J by 10 bases, and 12 bases separated the two germline ends. The germline V gene has CDR1 MNHEY and CDR2 SVGAGI. CDR3 coding DNA: TGTGCCAGCAGTTACGAGGACAGCCGGTCACCCCTCCACTTT. Encoded protein: CASSYEDSRSPLHF.

The chain links TRBV19 to TRBJ1-3, with 9 bases matching TRBD1. The length of the CDR3 is 15 residues. The germline V gene has CDR1 LNHDA and CDR2 SQIVND (reference sequence). The trim removed 3 bases at V and 4 bases at J, leaving 4 bases unmatched. The CDR3 region is CASSIQGQGGNTIYF. The CDR3 nucleotides read TGTGCCAGTAGTATCCAAGGACAGGGGGGAAACACCATATATTTT. The variable domain in full, completed from reference TRBV19 and TRBJ1-3, reads DGGITQSPKYLFRKEGQNVTLSCEQNLNHDAMYWYRQDPGQGLRLIYYSQIVNDFQKGDIAEGYSVSREKKESFPLTVTSAQKNPTAFYLCASSIQGQGGNTIYFGEGSWLTVV.

The J gene is TRBJ1-1, the V gene TRBV7-9, with D maybe TRBD1 (6 bases). The CDR3 spans 14 residues. Trimming took 5 bases from V and 6 from J, leaving 16 bases between them. Germline assignment: CDR1 SEHNR and CDR2 FQNEAQ (reference sequence). For the CDR3, the DNA is TGTGCCAGCAGCCCCCCGGGACAACGGGCTGAAGCTTTCTTT. Residues: CASSPPGQRAEAFF.

The V call is TRBV9, the J call TRBJ2-7; maybe TRBD2 (5 bases). The germline V gene has CDR1 SGDLS and CDR2 YYNGEE. This CDR3 spans 14 amino acids. Trimming cost V 0 bases and J 0 bases, with 7 bases left between them. CDR3 nucleotides: TGTGCCAGCAGCGTAGTGGGGAGCTCCTACGAGCAGTACTTC. This translates into CASSVVGSSYEQYF.

There are a few counts of this clone. Other DNA sequences in the same sample also yield this CDR3. The chain joins TRBV4-2 to TRBJ1-2; 7 bases are shared with TRBD1. This CDR3 is built from 15 residues. Germline CDR1 is LGHNA and CDR2 is YNFKEQ. Trimming took 0 bases from V and 2 from J; bases not matched to a gene: 3. The CDR3 region is CASSQDQGGNYGYTF. The DNA for the CDR3 is TGTGCCAGCAGCCAAGATCAGGGGGGAAACTATGGCTACACCTTC.

The table lists this clone with a count of one. The chain employs TRBV6-1 and TRBJ1-3, with 8 bases lining up with TRBD1. The germline CDR1 and CDR2 sequences are MNHNS and SASEGT. The V segment lost 3 bases and the J segment 0 bases; nucleotides outside the gene matches: 7. There are 17 residues in the CDR3. CDR3 nucleotide sequence: TGTGCCAGCAGTGAGGGACAGGCCTACCTCTCTGGAAACACCATATATTTT. This translates into CASSEGQAYLSGNTIYF.

The chain recombines TRBV2 with TRBJ1-1; 12 bases fit TRBD1. The CDR3 loop spans 15 amino acids. The germline gives CDR1 SNHLY, CDR2 FYNNEI. J lost 6 bases, V lost 7 bases, and 9 bases had no gene match. CDR3 in DNA: TGTGCCAGCAAGGGACAGGGGGCCCTTTCTGCTGAAGCTTTCTTT. It specifies CASKGQGALSAEAFF. Drawing the rest from reference TRBV2 and TRBJ1-1, the complete variable domain is EPEVTQTPSHQVTQMGQEVILRCVPISNHLYFYWYRQILGQKVEFLVSFYNNEISEKSEIFDDQFSVERPDGSNFTLKIRSTKLEDSAMYFCASKGQGALSAEAFFGQGTRLTVV.

The chain joins TRBV2 to TRBJ1-4; D unresolved. Trimming pared 3 bases from V and 0 bases from J, leaving 11 bases between. CDR1 and CDR2 from the germline V gene are SNHLY and FYNNEI. The CDR3 is made up of 16 amino acids. CDR3 sequence reads: CASSELGKATNEKLFF. CDR3 nucleotide sequence: TGTGCCAGCAGTGAGTTGGGCAAGGCAACTAATGAAAAACTGTTTTTT.

The J gene is TRBJ2-3, the V gene TRBV19; 7 bases agree with TRBD2. With 4 bases clipped from V and 2 bases from J, the junction kept 12 bases outside the gene matches. The CDR3 extends over 17 amino acids. The germline gives CDR1 LNHDA, CDR2 SQIVND (reference sequence). CDR3 region: CASSNPAGIPYTDTQYF. In nucleotides, the CDR3 is TGTGCCAGTAGTAATCCAGCGGGGATTCCCTACACAGATACGCAGTATTTT.

The genes are TRBV11-2 and TRBJ2-5, with a tentative D call TRBD2 (7 bases). CDR1 is SGHAT, CDR2 FQNNGV, per germline. The V and J ends lost 5 bases and 5 bases respectively, with 30 bases between them. CDR3 length: 19 residues. This CDR3 is CASSRLRLGGGFPGETQYF. Written as DNA, the CDR3 is TGTGCCAGCAGCCGCTTACGTCTTGGCGGGGGCTTCCCAGGCGAGACCCAGTACTTC.

This clone has a handful of counts. The chain links TRBV27 to TRBJ2-3, with D maybe TRBD2 (7 bases). There are 15 residues in the CDR3. The V gene's germline CDR1 is MNHEY and CDR2 SMNVEV (reference sequence). V lost 0 bases and J 5 bases, leaving 12 bases between the germline ends. CDR3 sequence: CASSLSGGAGDTQYF. CDR3 DNA sequence: TGTGCCAGCAGTTTATCGGGGGGGGCGGGAGATACGCAGTATTTT.

The chain has TRBV4-3 and TRBJ2-7, with D possibly matching TRBD1 (6 bases). This CDR3 spans 17 amino acids. V was cut by 1 base and J by 4 bases, with 20 bases left in between. Germline lookup yields CDR1 LGHNA and CDR2 YSLEER. The CDR3 region is CASSQALSGQVFYEQYF. DNA for the CDR3: TGCGCCAGCAGCCAAGCTCTTTCGGGACAAGTTTTTTACGAGCAGTACTTC.

The rearrangement links TRBV28 to TRBJ1-2; D call uncertain. V gave up 1 base and J gave up 2 bases, with 11 bases separating them. The germline V gene has CDR1 MDHEN and CDR2 SYDVKM. This CDR3 has 15 residues. CDR3 nucleotides: TGTGCCAGCAGTTTATTGAGGTTTAGCAACTATGGCTACACCTTC. It yields the protein CASSLLRFSNYGYTF.

The chain joins TRBV28 to TRBJ2-3; TRBD2 agrees at 12 bases. CDR1 and CDR2 from the germline V gene are MDHEN and SYDVKM. The CDR3 totals 20 residues. The J segment lost 2 bases and the V segment lost 4 bases, leaving 16 bases of the junction unmatched. The chain's CDR3 is CASSSPRTFGLAGTTDTQYF. CDR3 DNA: TGTGCCAGCAGTTCCCCGCGGACTTTTGGACTAGCGGGGACCACAGATACGCAGTATTTT. The full variable domain, with the rest looked up from reference TRBV28 and TRBJ2-3, is DVKVTQSSRYLVKRTGEKVFLECVQDMDHENMFWYRQDPGLGLRLIYFSYDVKMKEKGDIPEGYSVSREKKERFSLILESASTNQTSMYLCASSSPRTFGLAGTTDTQYFGPGTRLTVL.

The chain links TRBV29-1 to TRBJ2-3; the D gene is possibly TRBD2 (6 bases). Germline-derived CDR1 and CDR2 are SQVTM and ANQGSEA. Trimming pared 4 bases from V and 4 bases from J, leaving 12 bases between. The CDR3 contains 13 residues. The CDR3 is CSVVRRGADTQYF. CDR3 bases: TGCAGCGTTGTGAGGAGGGGTGCAGATACGCAGTATTTT.

The chain employs TRBV18 and TRBJ1-4, with a possible D match to TRBD1 (6 bases). With 4 bases removed from V and 5 bases from J, the gap between germline ends came to 17 bases. The CDR3 length is 16 residues. Germline V gene lookup returns CDR1 KGHSH and CDR2 LQKENI. CDR3 sequence (DNA): TGTGCCAGCTCACTAATCGGACAGCCTCGAAATGAAAAACTGTTTTTT. Its translation: CASSLIGQPRNEKLFF.